The next 19 T cell receptor beta chains were all read from a single sample in a study of cytomegalovirus exposure and HLA in healthy donors. A multiplex PCR was run with 60 Vbeta primers and 13 Jbeta primers. Produced via immunoSEQ multiplex PCR; TCRdb's table is partial and in-frame only. The sample records fewer than 200,000 clones, around three quarters being singletons. Sequenced sample: PBMCs. The origin of the receptors is a woman under 40 in good health and CMV-seronegative.

This chain joins TRBV27 and TRBJ2-1; the match to TRBD2 covers 9 bases. With 4 bases clipped from V and 10 bases from J, the junction kept 11 bases outside the gene matches. Germline V lookup: CDR1 MNHEY, CDR2 SMNVEV (reference sequence). The CDR3 contains 15 residues. The CDR3 sequence: CASSSLAGLEWEQFF. The CDR3 DNA reads as TGTGCCAGCAGTTCACTAGCGGGTCTAGAATGGGAGCAGTTCTTC.

This rearrangement joins TRBV5-4 to TRBJ1-2, with 8 bases aligning to TRBD1. With V trimmed by 4 bases and J by 5 bases, 13 bases remained unmatched. Germline values: CDR1 SGHNT, CDR2 YYREEE (reference sequence). This CDR3 region has 16 residues. The CDR3 reads CASSPGTGPSGYGYTF. The CDR3 DNA sequence: TGTGCCAGCAGCCCGGGGACAGGCCCTTCAGGGTATGGCTACACCTTC.

The CDR3 sequence: CASSLAGTRGGYEQYF. Written as DNA, the CDR3 is TGTGCCAGCAGCTTAGCGGGGACTAGGGGCGGGTACGAGCAGTACTTC. The V gene is TRBV7-9, the J gene TRBJ2-7, with 8 bases fitting TRBD2. The V gene's germline CDR1 is SEHNR and CDR2 FQNEAQ (reference sequence). The junction had 8 bases not matched to a gene; V was cut back by 0 bases and J by 4 bases. The CDR3 runs to 16 residues.

This chain links TRBV7-3 with TRBJ2-7; 8 bases fit TRBD1. This CDR3 region has 13 residues. V gave up 5 bases and J gave up 5 bases; unmatched junction bases: 5. Germline values: CDR1 SGHTA, CDR2 FQGTGA. The CDR3: CASSETGADEQYF. The CDR3 nucleotides read TGTGCCAGCAGCGAGACAGGGGCCGACGAGCAGTACTTC.

DNA of the CDR3: TGTGCCAGCAGAACCCGTGGGGGGGCCTACGAGCAGTACTTC. Translated, it gives CASRTRGGAYEQYF. This sequence joins TRBV11-2 and TRBJ2-7, with 7 bases matching TRBD2. The CDR3 sequence is 14 residues long. Germline CDR1 is SGHAT and CDR2 is FQNNGV. The J segment lost 2 bases and the V segment lost 6 bases, leaving 7 bases of the junction unmatched. Complete variable domain (other parts from reference TRBV11-2 and TRBJ2-7): EAGVAQSPRYKIIEKRQSVAFWCNPISGHATLYWYQQILGQGPKLLIQFQNNGVVDDSQLPKDRFSAERLKGVDSTLKIQPAKLEDSAVYLCASRTRGGAYEQYFGPGTRLTVT.

This rearrangement joins TRBV6-5 to TRBJ1-1; no firm D call. CDR3 length equals 14 residues. CDR1 and CDR2 from the germline V gene are MNHEY and SVGAGI. Trimming stripped 6 bases from V and 5 bases from J, with 16 bases between. The CDR3 nucleotides are TGTGCCAGCAGGGCGCGGGTGGGAGAGACTGAAGCTTTCTTT. Protein sequence: CASRARVGETEAFF.

The chain couples TRBV6-1 to TRBJ2-7; D unclear. CDR1 MNHNS and CDR2 SASEGT come from the germline V gene. This CDR3 comprises 16 residues. Trimming removed 2 bases at V and 3 bases at J, with 17 bases between. The CDR3 DNA is TGTGCCAGCAGTGAACCGTACACCTTAAAATTCTACGAGCAGTACTTC. Translating it yields CASSEPYTLKFYEQYF.

This CDR3 is CASSPPGTGAPSYEQYF. As DNA, the CDR3 is TGTGCCAGCTCACCACCGGGGACAGGGGCCCCATCCTACGAGCAGTACTTC. The J gene is TRBJ2-7, the V gene TRBV18; 10 bases are a match to TRBD1. The CDR3 runs 17 residues. CDR1 is KGHSH, CDR2 LQKENI, per germline. The J segment lost 1 base and the V segment lost 0 bases, leaving 6 bases of the junction unmatched. Full variable domain (outside the CDR3, taken from reference TRBV18 and TRBJ2-7): NAGVMQNPRHLVRRRGQEARLRCSPMKGHSHVYWYRQLPEEGLKFMVYLQKENIIDESGMPKERFSAEFPKEGPSILRIQQVVRGDSAAYFCASSPPGTGAPSYEQYFGPGTRLTVT.

The rearrangement uses TRBV9 and TRBJ2-1; the match to TRBD2 covers 11 bases. V trimming: 1 base; J trimming: 6 bases; junction bases outside the gene matches: 6. Germline V lookup: CDR1 SGDLS, CDR2 YYNGEE. This CDR3 is built from 16 residues. The DNA of the CDR3 is TGTGCCAGCAGCGTAATCGGTAGCGGGGGGGCCAATGAGCAGTTCTTC. Its protein product is CASSVIGSGGANEQFF. Full variable domain (outside the CDR3, taken from reference TRBV9 and TRBJ2-1): DSGVTQTPKHLITATGQRVTLRCSPRSGDLSVYWYQQSLDQGLQFLIQYYNGEERAKGNILERFSAQQFPDLHSELNLSSLELGDSALYFCASSVIGSGGANEQFFGPGTRLTVL.

CDR3 nucleotides: TGTGCCAGCAGTGAAGGGGGGGGGACAATGCAAGAGACCCAGTACTTC. Amino acids: CASSEGGGTMQETQYF. The chain is built from TRBV2 and TRBJ2-5; D possibly corresponds to TRBD2 (7 bases). This CDR3 region has 16 residues. V was pared by 1 base and J by 2 bases, with 14 bases between. Germline V CDR1 and CDR2: SNHLY, FYNNEI.

The V and J genes are TRBV2 and TRBJ1-4, with D maybe TRBD1 (5 bases). The germline V gene has CDR1 SNHLY and CDR2 FYNNEI. The CDR3 spans 15 residues. Trimming pared 8 bases from V and 8 bases from J, leaving 21 bases between. The CDR3 bases are TGTGCCAGCTTCCACAGGCCGAACCGGGGGGAAAAACTGTTTTTT. Its translation: CASFHRPNRGEKLFF.

This clone was seen a few times. V and J are TRBV6-1 and TRBJ1-3; 7 bases agree with TRBD1. The CDR3 length is 15 residues. The junction had 10 bases not matched to a gene; V was cut back by 10 bases and J by 1 base. Looked up from germline, CDR1 is MNHNS and CDR2 is SASEGT. The chain's CDR3 is CAITRTGVSGNTIYF. The CDR3 DNA reads TGTGCCATCACAAGAACAGGGGTATCTGGAAACACCATATATTTT.

V gene TRBV4-1 combines with J gene TRBJ2-5; weak D call: TRBD1 (6 bases). The CDR3 contains 16 residues. Trimming left V 0 bases short and J 5 bases short, with 16 bases between. Germline V gives CDR1 MGHRA, CDR2 YSYEKL. The CDR3 DNA reads as TGCGCCAGCAGCCAAGATTGGCAGGGGCAATGGGAGACCCAGTACTTC. Translation gives CASSQDWQGQWETQYF.

The chain links TRBV4-1 to TRBJ1-2, with D possibly being TRBD1 (6 bases). The germline V and J ends were trimmed by 3 bases and 3 bases, with 14 bases remaining between them. The length of the CDR3 is 15 residues. Germline V lookup: CDR1 MGHRA, CDR2 YSYEKL. This chain's CDR3 is CASSQGADLHYGYTF. For the CDR3, the DNA is TGCGCCAGCAGCCAGGGGGCAGACTTACACTATGGCTACACCTTC.

V usage is TRBV4-1 and J usage is TRBJ2-7; possibly TRBD1 for D (5 bases). The CDR3 is 14 amino acids. Germline CDR1 reads MGHRA; CDR2 reads YSYEKL. The V and J ends lost 1 base and 0 bases respectively, with 7 bases between them. The CDR3 DNA follows: TGCGCCAGCAGCCAAGGACAGTTCTCCTACGAGCAGTACTTC. Protein product: CASSQGQFSYEQYF.

This clone was counted between two and nine times. V and J are TRBV10-3 and TRBJ2-7; no definite D call. The CDR3 extends over 12 amino acids. Trimming took off 2 bases at V and 6 bases at J, with 8 bases between the two ends. Germline V CDR1 and CDR2: ENHRY, SYGVKD. CDR3 bases: TGTGCCATCAGTGAGACACCCTTCGAGCAGTACTTC. This translates into CAISETPFEQYF.

This clone was seen just once. The CDR3 DNA is TGCGCCAGCAGCCCAGGGGACAGGGAGGAGACCCAGTACTTC. As protein: CASSPGDREETQYF. V usage is TRBV5-1 and J usage is TRBJ2-5, with 9 bases fitting TRBD1. In germline, CDR1 is SGHRS, CDR2 YFSETQ. Trimming cost V 4 bases and J 5 bases; bases outside gene matches: 6. There are 14 residues in the CDR3.

The V call is TRBV4-1, the J call TRBJ1-1; D unclear. Germline CDR1 is MGHRA and CDR2 is YSYEKL. The V gene lost 2 bases and the J gene lost 1 base, with 11 bases spanning the gap. The CDR3 sequence is 15 residues long. The DNA of the CDR3 is TGCGCCAGCAGCCAATTAGGACTCTGGAACACTGAAGCTTTCTTT. Translation gives CASSQLGLWNTEAFF.

This rearrangement joins TRBV7-9 to TRBJ2-7; D possibly corresponds to TRBD1 (5 bases). This CDR3 has 14 amino acids. The germline V gene encodes CDR1 SEHNR and CDR2 FQNEAQ (reference sequence). Deletions cut 4 bases from V and 3 bases from J, with 13 bases between. CDR3 loop: CASSSPTDRYEQYF. CDR3 bases: TGTGCCAGCAGCTCCCCGACAGATCGCTACGAGCAGTACTTC.